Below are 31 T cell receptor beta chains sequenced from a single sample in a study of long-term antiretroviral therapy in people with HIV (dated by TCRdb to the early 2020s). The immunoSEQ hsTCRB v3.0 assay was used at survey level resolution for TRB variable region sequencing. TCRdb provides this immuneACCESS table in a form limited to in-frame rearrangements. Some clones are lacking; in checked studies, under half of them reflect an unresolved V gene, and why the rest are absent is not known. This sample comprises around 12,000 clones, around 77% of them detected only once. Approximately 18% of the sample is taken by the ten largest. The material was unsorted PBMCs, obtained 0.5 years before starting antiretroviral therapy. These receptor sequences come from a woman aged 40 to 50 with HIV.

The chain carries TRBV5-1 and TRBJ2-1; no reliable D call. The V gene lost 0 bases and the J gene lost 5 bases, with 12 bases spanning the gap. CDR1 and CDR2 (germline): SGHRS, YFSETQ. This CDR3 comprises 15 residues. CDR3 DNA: TGCGCCAGCAGCTTGGTGCTAGATGGGAACAATGAGCAGTTCTTC. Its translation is CASSLVLDGNNEQFF.

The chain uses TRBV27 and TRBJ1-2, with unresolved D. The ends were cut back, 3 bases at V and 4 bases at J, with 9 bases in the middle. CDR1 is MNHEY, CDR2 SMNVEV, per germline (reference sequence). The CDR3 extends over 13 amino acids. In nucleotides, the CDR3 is TGTGCCAGCAGTTTTATCGCCACCTATGGCTACACCTTC. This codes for CASSFIATYGYTF.

This CDR3 is CASVTAGGSYGYTF. For the CDR3, the DNA is TGTGCCAGCGTTACGGCAGGGGGTTCCTATGGCTACACCTTC. The chain uses TRBV5-4 and TRBJ1-2; 7 positions agree with TRBD1. CDR1 SGHNT and CDR2 YYREEE come from the germline V gene (reference sequence). With 7 bases clipped from V and 4 bases from J, the junction kept 10 bases outside the gene matches. CDR3 length: 14 residues.

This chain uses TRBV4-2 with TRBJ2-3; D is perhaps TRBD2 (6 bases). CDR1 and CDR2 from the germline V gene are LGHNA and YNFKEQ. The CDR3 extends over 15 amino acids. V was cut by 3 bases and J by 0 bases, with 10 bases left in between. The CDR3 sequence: CASSQIGGSTDTQYF. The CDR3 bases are TGTGCCAGCAGCCAGATCGGGGGTAGCACAGATACGCAGTATTTT.

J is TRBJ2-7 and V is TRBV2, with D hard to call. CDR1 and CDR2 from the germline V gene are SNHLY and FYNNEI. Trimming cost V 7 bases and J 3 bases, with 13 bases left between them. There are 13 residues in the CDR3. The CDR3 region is CASKLVTNYEQYF. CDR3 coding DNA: TGTGCCAGCAAGTTGGTCACCAACTACGAGCAGTACTTC.

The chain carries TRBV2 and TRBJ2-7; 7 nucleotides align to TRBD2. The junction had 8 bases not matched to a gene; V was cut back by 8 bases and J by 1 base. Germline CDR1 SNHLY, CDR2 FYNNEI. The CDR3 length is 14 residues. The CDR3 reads CASGGVVGSYEQYF. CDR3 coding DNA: TGTGCCAGCGGGGGGGTGGTGGGATCCTACGAGCAGTACTTC.

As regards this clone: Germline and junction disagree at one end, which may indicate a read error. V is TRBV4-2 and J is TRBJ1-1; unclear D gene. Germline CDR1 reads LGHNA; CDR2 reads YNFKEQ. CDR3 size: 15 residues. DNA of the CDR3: TGTGCCAGCAGCCAAGATCGTGCGGGGAACGCTGAAGCTTTCTTT. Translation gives CASSQDRAGNAEAFF.

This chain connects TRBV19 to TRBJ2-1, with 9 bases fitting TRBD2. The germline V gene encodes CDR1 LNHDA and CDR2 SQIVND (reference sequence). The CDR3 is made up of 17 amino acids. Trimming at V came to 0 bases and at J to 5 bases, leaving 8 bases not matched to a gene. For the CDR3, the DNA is TGTGCCAGTAGTATAGAAGGCGCTAGCGGGATCGACAATGAGCAGTTCTTC. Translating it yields CASSIEGASGIDNEQFF.

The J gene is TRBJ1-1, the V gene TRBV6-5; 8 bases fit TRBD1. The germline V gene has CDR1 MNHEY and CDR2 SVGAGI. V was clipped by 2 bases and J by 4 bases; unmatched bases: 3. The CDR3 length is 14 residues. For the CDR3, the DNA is TGTGCCAGCAGTTACGCAGGGGGCCGCACTGAAGCTTTCTTT. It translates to CASSYAGGRTEAFF.

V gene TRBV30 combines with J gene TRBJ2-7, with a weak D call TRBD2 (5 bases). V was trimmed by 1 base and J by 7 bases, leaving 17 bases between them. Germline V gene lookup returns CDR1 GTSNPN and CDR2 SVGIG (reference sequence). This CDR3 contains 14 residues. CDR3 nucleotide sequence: TGTGCCTGGAGTGCTGGGAGTAGAACGGGGGAGCAGTACTTC. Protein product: CAWSAGSRTGEQYF. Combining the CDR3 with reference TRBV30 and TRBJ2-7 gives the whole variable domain SQTIHQWPATLVQPVGSPLSLECTVEGTSNPNLYWYRQAAGRGLQLLFYSVGIGQISSEVPQNLSASRPQDRQFILSSKKLLLSDSGFYLCAWSAGSRTGEQYFGPGTRLTVT.

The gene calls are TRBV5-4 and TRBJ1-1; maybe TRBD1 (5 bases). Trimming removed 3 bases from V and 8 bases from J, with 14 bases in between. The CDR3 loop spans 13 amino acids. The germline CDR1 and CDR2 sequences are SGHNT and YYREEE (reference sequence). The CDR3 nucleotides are TGTGCCAGCAGCTCAGATGGGGGGAAAGAAGCTTTCTTT. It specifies CASSSDGGKEAFF.

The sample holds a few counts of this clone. Here the CDR3 DNA reads TGTGCCAGCAGCTGGGGGGGAAGCGGGAGGGCCGGTAATGAGCAGTTCTTC. This encodes CASSWGGSGRAGNEQFF. The chain joins TRBV14 to TRBJ2-1; 10 positions agree with TRBD2. Trimming took 5 bases from V and 7 from J; bases not matched to a gene: 14. Germline V CDR1 and CDR2: SGHDN, FVKESK. The CDR3 loop spans 17 amino acids. The entire variable domain, with the rest obtained from reference TRBV14 and TRBJ2-1, is as follows: EAGVTQFPSHSVIEKGQTVTLRCDPISGHDNLYWYRRVMGKEIKFLLHFVKESKQDESGMPNNRFLAERTGGTYSTLKVQPAELEDSGVYFCASSWGGSGRAGNEQFFGPGTRLTVL.

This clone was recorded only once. Written as DNA, the CDR3 is TGTGCTAGTGGCCTAGGGGGGGATTTCACCGGGGAGCTGTTTTTT. Translated: CASGLGGDFTGELFF. This rearrangement joins TRBV12-5 to TRBJ2-2, with a weak D call TRBD2 (7 bases). The V gene lost 6 bases and the J gene lost 4 bases, with 15 bases spanning the gap. The CDR3 is made up of 15 amino acids. Germline loops: CDR1 LGHNT, CDR2 FRNRAP.

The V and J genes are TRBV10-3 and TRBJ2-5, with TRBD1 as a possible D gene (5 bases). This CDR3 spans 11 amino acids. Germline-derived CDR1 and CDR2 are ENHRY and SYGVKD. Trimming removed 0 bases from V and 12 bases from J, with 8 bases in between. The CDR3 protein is CAISESQDKYF. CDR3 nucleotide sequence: TGTGCCATCAGTGAGTCTCAGGACAAGTACTTC.

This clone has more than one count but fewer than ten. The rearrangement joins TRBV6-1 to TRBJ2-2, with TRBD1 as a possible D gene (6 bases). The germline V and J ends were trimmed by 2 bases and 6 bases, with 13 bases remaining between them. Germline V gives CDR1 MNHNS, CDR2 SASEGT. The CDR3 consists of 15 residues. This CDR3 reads CASSEWGEGAGELFF. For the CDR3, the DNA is TGTGCCAGCAGTGAATGGGGAGAGGGGGCCGGGGAGCTGTTTTTT.

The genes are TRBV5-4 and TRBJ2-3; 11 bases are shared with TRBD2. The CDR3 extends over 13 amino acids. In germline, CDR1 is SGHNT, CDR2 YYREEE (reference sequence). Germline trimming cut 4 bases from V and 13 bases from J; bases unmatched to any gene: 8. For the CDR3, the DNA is TGTGCCAGCAGCATAGCGGGGGGGCCAGTTGAGTATTTT. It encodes CASSIAGGPVEYF.

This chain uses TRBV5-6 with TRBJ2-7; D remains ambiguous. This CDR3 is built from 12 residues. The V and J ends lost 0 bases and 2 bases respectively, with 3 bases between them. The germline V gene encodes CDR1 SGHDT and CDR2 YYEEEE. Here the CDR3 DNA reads TGTGCCAGCAGCTTGGAGACCTACGAGCAGTACTTC. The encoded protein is CASSLETYEQYF. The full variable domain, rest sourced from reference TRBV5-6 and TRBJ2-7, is DAGVTQSPTHLIKTRGQQVTLRCSPKSGHDTVSWYQQALGQGPQFIFQYYEEEERQRGNFPDRFSGHQFPNYSSELNVNALLLGDSALYLCASSLETYEQYFGPGTRLTVT.

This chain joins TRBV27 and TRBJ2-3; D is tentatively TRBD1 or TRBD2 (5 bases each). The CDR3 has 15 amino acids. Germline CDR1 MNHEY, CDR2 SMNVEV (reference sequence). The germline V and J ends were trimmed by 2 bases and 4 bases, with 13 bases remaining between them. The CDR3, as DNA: TGTGCCAGCAGTTTAGGGACCGTCGGGTCAGATACGCAGTATTTT. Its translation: CASSLGTVGSDTQYF.

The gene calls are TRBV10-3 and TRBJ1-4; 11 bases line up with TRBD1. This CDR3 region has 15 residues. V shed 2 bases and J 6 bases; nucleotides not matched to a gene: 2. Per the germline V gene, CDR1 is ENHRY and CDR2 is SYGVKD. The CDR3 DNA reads TGTGCCATCAGTGAGGGGACAGGGGGAGATGAAAAACTGTTTTTT. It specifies CAISEGTGGDEKLFF.

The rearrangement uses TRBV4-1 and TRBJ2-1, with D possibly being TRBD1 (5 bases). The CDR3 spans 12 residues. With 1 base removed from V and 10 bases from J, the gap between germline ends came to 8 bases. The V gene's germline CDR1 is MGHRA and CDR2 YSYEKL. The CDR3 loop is CASSQVRGEQFF. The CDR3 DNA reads TGCGCCAGCAGCCAAGTTAGGGGAGAGCAGTTCTTC.

Here the CDR3 reads CASSSVAGALGNEQFF. CDR3 nucleotides: TGTGCCAGCAGCTCCGTAGCGGGGGCCTTGGGGAATGAGCAGTTCTTC. The chain employs TRBV6-6 and TRBJ2-1; 9 positions match TRBD2. V was clipped by 6 bases and J by 7 bases; unmatched bases: 13. The germline CDR1 and CDR2 sequences are MNHNY and SVGAGI (reference sequence). The length of the CDR3 is 16 residues.

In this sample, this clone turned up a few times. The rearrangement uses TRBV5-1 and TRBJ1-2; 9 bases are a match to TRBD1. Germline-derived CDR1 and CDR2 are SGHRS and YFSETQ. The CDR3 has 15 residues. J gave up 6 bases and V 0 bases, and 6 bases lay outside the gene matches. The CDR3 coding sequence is TGCGCCAGCAGCTTGGGGGACAGGGAGGGTGATGGCTACACCTTC. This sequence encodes CASSLGDREGDGYTF.

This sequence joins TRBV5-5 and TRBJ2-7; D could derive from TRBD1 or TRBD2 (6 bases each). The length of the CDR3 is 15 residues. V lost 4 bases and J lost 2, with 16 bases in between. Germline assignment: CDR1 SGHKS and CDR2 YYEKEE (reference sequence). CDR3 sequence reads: CASSVTGGTPYEQYF. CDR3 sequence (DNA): TGTGCCAGCAGCGTGACAGGCGGGACACCCTACGAGCAGTACTTC.

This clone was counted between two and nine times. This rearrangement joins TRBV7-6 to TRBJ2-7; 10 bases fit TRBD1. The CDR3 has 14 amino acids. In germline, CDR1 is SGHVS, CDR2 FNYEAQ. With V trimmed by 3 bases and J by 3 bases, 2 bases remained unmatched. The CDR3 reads CASSFRDRGYEQYF. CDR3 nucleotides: TGTGCCAGCAGCTTCCGGGACAGGGGCTACGAGCAGTACTTC.

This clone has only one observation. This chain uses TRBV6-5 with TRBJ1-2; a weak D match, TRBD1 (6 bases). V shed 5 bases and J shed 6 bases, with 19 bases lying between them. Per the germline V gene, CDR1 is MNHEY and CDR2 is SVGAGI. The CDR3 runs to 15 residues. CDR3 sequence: CASSTLGGSRDGYTF. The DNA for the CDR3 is TGTGCCAGCAGTACGCTTGGGGGCTCAAGGGATGGCTACACCTTC.

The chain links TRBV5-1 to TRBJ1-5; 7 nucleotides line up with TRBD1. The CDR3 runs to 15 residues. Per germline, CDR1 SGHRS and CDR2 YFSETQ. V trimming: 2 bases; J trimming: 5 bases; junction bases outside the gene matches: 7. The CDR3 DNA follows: TGCGCCAGCAGCTTAATGGGACAGTTTGATCAGCCCCAGCATTTT. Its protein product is CASSLMGQFDQPQHF.

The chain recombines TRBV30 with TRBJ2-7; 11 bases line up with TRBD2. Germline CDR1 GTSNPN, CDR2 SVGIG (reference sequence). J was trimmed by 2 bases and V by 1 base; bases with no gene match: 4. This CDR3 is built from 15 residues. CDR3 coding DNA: TGTGCCTGGAGTGCCACTAGCGGGGGTCCCTACGAGCAGTACTTC. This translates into CAWSATSGGPYEQYF.

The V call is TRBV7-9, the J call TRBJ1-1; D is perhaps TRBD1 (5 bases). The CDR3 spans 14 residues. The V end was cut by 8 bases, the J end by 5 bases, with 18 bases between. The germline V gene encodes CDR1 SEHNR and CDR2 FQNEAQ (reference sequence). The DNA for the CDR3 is TGTGCCAGCGCTCTATTCGGGGAGGGGACTGAAGCTTTCTTT. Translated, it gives CASALFGEGTEAFF.

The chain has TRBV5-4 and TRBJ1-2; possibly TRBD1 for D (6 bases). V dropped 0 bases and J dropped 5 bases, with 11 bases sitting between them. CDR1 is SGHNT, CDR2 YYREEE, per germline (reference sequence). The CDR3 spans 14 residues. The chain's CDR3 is CASSLEGTIYGYTF. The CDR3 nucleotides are TGTGCCAGCAGCTTGGAAGGGACAATTTATGGCTACACCTTC.

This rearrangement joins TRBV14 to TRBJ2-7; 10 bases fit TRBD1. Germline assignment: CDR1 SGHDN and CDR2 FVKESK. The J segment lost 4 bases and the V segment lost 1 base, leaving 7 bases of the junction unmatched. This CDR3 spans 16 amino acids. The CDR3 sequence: CASSQVRDRGHYEQYF. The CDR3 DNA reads TGTGCCAGCAGCCAAGTCCGGGACAGGGGACATTACGAGCAGTACTTC. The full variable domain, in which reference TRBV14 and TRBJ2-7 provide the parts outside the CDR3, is EAGVTQFPSHSVIEKGQTVTLRCDPISGHDNLYWYRRVMGKEIKFLLHFVKESKQDESGMPNNRFLAERTGGTYSTLKVQPAELEDSGVYFCASSQVRDRGHYEQYFGPGTRLTVT.

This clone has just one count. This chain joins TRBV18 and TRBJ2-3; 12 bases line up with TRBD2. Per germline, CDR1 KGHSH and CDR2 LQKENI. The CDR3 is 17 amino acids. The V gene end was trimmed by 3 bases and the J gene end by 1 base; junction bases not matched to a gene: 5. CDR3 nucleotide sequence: TGTGCCAGCTCACCCCTTGGACTAGCGGGACGCACAGATACGCAGTATTTT. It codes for CASSPLGLAGRTDTQYF.